The 18 T cell receptor beta chains given below trace back to one sample, sequenced in a study of CD8 T cells in ankylosing spondylitis (dated by TCRdb to about 2017). Overall study outcomes, separate from this receptor: Blood from ankylosing spondylitis patients appeared to be characterized by a TCR beta motif composed of under 10 highly homologous amino acid variants.

Antigens of these TCRs are unknown. Libraries came from 5' RACE. The listed sequencing device is Illumina HiSeq 2500. TCRdb reran the public reads through fastp at Q25 and MiXCR, keeping productive beta chains. Entries that share a CDR3 protein sequence are merged under the most common genes and DNA. The sample includes approximately 300,000 distinct CDR3 sequences, with approximately 8% observed a single time. Approximately 15% of the sample is taken by the ten largest. The material sequenced was blood, either unsorted or a sorted T cell fraction (not recorded which). Every receptor here comes from a male donor with ankylosing spondylitis.

V usage is TRBV15 and J usage is TRBJ2-3; TRBD1 aligns across 11 bases. V dropped 1 base and J dropped 3; count of bases not matched to a gene: 3. In germline, CDR1 is LNHNV, CDR2 YYDKDF (reference sequence). The CDR3 has 16 residues. The CDR3 loop is CATSRGDRGFTDTQYF. The CDR3 DNA is TGTGCCACCAGCAGAGGGGACAGGGGGTTTACAGATACGCAGTATTTT.

Only a few counts were recorded for this clonotype. This sequence joins TRBV5-1 and TRBJ2-7; 8 bases fit TRBD2. From germline, CDR1 is SGHRS and CDR2 YFSETQ. V lost 4 bases to trimming and J lost 2 bases; unmatched junction nucleotides: 8. The CDR3 loop spans 15 amino acids. The CDR3, as DNA: TGCGCCAGCAGCGACGCCGCGGGAGGAGCCTACGAGCAGTACTTC. Translated, it gives CASSDAAGGAYEQYF.

The chain couples TRBV6-5 to TRBJ2-5; D ambiguous. Per the germline V gene, CDR1 is MNHEY and CDR2 is SVGAGI. The V end lost 2 bases, the J end lost 5 bases, and 12 bases lay between the germline ends. The length of the CDR3 is 14 residues. CDR3 sequence reads: CASSYDWVMETQYF. The CDR3 bases are TGTGCCAGCAGTTACGACTGGGTAATGGAGACCCAGTACTTC.

This clonotype appeared many times. The chain carries TRBV2 and TRBJ2-1, with D perhaps TRBD2 (5 bases). The V and J ends lost 6 bases and 10 bases respectively, with 13 bases between them. Germline assignment: CDR1 SNHLY and CDR2 FYNNEI. The CDR3 sequence is 12 residues long. The CDR3 protein is CASRPGSIEQFF. CDR3 nucleotides: TGTGCCAGCAGACCTGGGAGCATAGAGCAGTTCTTC.

This clonotype was picked up a small number of times. The chain employs TRBV30 and TRBJ1-2; D is uncertain. V shed 5 bases and J shed 6 bases, with 19 bases lying between them. The CDR3 contains 14 residues. Germline V gives CDR1 GTSNPN, CDR2 SVGIG (reference sequence). The CDR3 DNA sequence: TGTGCCTGGGGAGTTGTTGGGGATGCGAATGGCTACACCTTC. This encodes CAWGVVGDANGYTF.

A few counts support this clonotype. The chain uses TRBV20-1 and TRBJ2-1; no firm D call. CDR1 DFQATT and CDR2 SNEGSKA come from the germline V gene (reference sequence). The V gene lost 3 bases and the J gene lost 4 bases, with 7 bases spanning the gap. This CDR3 region has 12 residues. CDR3: CSASRVYNEQFF. DNA of the CDR3: TGCAGTGCTAGTCGCGTATACAATGAGCAGTTCTTC.

This clonotype occurred many times. The V gene is TRBV2, the J gene TRBJ2-7; 8 bases are a match to TRBD1. CDR3 length: 16 residues. CDR1 SNHLY and CDR2 FYNNEI come from the germline V gene. After removal of 6 bases from V and 3 bases from J, the junction contained 13 bases not matched to a gene. CDR3 region: CASRLTPGTGYYEQYF. The CDR3 DNA reads as TGTGCCAGCAGGCTGACCCCCGGGACAGGATACTACGAGCAGTACTTC.

This clonotype has at least ten counts. The CDR3 sequence is CSVESGTATDTQYF. CDR3 nucleotides: TGCAGCGTTGAATCCGGGACAGCCACAGATACGCAGTATTTT. The chain uses TRBV29-1 and TRBJ2-3; 7 bases align to TRBD1. CDR3 length: 14 residues. V gave up 2 bases and J gave up 2 bases; unmatched junction bases: 4. CDR1 is SQVTM, CDR2 ANQGSEA, per germline.

This clonotype was seen a handful of times. This rearrangement joins TRBV27 to TRBJ2-2; D is perhaps TRBD1 (5 bases). There are 16 residues in the CDR3. Per germline, CDR1 MNHEY and CDR2 SMNVEV (reference sequence). The V end lost 6 bases, the J end lost 0 bases, and 14 bases lay between the germline ends. In DNA, the CDR3 is TGTGCCAGCAGCCGTAGGACATTCGCGAACACCGGGGAGCTGTTTTTT. This codes for CASSRRTFANTGELFF.

This clonotype was seen repeatedly, ten times or more. The CDR3 DNA sequence: TGTGCCAGCAGTTTATCGATTAGCAATCAGCCCCAGCATTTT. As protein: CASSLSISNQPQHF. The chain links TRBV27 to TRBJ1-5; D gene uncertain. The CDR3 is 14 residues long. Germline V gene data show CDR1 as MNHEY and CDR2 as SMNVEV (reference sequence). V dropped 0 bases and J dropped 0 bases, with 3 bases sitting between them.

The chain couples TRBV12-3 or TRBV12-4 to TRBJ1-2; 10 nucleotides align to TRBD1. This CDR3 spans 16 amino acids. The ends lost 4 bases at V and 4 bases at J; junction bases unmatched: 9. CDR3 amino acids: CASSSPDRGQVYGYTF. The CDR3 nucleotides are TGTGCCAGCAGTTCTCCCGACAGGGGGCAGGTCTATGGCTACACCTTC.

The chain uses TRBV28 and TRBJ2-1; 11 positions agree with TRBD2. Per the germline V gene, CDR1 is MDHEN and CDR2 is SYDVKM. V shed 8 bases and J 4 bases; nucleotides not matched to a gene: 4. CDR3 length: 14 amino acids. The CDR3, as DNA: TGTGCCAGCTTACTAGCGGGAGCTTACAATGAGCAGTTCTTC. Its protein is CASLLAGAYNEQFF. The full variable domain, completed using reference TRBV28 and TRBJ2-1, is DVKVTQSSRYLVKRTGEKVFLECVQDMDHENMFWYRQDPGLGLRLIYFSYDVKMKEKGDIPEGYSVSREKKERFSLILESASTNQTSMYLCASLLAGAYNEQFFGPGTRLTVL.

This clonotype turned up a few times. The chain combines TRBV11-1 with TRBJ2-2; TRBD2 matches 13 bases. The CDR3 has 21 residues. CDR1 SGHAT and CDR2 FQDESV come from the germline V gene (reference sequence). The V gene end was trimmed by 5 bases and the J gene end by 0 bases; junction bases not matched to a gene: 15. The CDR3 loop reads CASSPRTSGSPGRANTGELFF. The CDR3 DNA is TGTGCCAGCAGCCCGCGGACTAGCGGGAGTCCCGGGCGGGCGAACACCGGGGAGCTGTTTTTT.

This chain joins TRBV5-1 and TRBJ2-7; a weak D match, TRBD2 (5 bases). The ends were cut back, 1 base at V and 4 bases at J, with 9 bases in the middle. Looked up from germline, CDR1 is SGHRS and CDR2 is YFSETQ. This CDR3 is built from 13 residues. CDR3 region: CASSLRRAYEQYF. The CDR3 DNA follows: TGCGCCAGCAGCTTGCGGCGGGCTTACGAGCAGTACTTC.

The chain joins TRBV15 to TRBJ2-3, with 11 bases fitting TRBD2. The CDR3 consists of 18 residues. With 0 bases clipped from V and 5 bases from J, the junction kept 10 bases outside the gene matches. Germline loops: CDR1 LNHNV, CDR2 YYDKDF (reference sequence). The CDR3 sequence is CATSRDKLAGVSGDTQYF. For the CDR3, the DNA is TGTGCCACCAGCAGAGATAAACTAGCGGGAGTGTCAGGAGATACGCAGTATTTT.

This sequence joins TRBV7-2 and TRBJ2-1; TRBD1 matches at 8 bases. The CDR3 totals 15 residues. Trimming took 3 bases from V and 3 from J; bases not matched to a gene: 4. The germline V gene has CDR1 SGHTA and CDR2 FQGNSA. CDR3 DNA: TGTGCCAGCAGCTTGAGGGACAGGAACTACAATGAGCAGTTCTTC. Amino acids: CASSLRDRNYNEQFF. Drawing the rest from reference TRBV7-2 and TRBJ2-1, the complete variable domain is GAGVSQSPSNKVTEKGKDVELRCDPISGHTALYWYRQSLGQGLEFLIYFQGNSAPDKSGLPSDRFSAERTGGSVSTLTIQRTQQEDSAVYLCASSLRDRNYNEQFFGPGTRLTVL.

The sample holds many counts of this clonotype. This chain joins TRBV27 and TRBJ2-5; 12 positions match TRBD2. Germline-derived CDR1 and CDR2 are MNHEY and SMNVEV (reference sequence). The CDR3 covers 15 residues. The V and J ends lost 4 bases and 5 bases, in that order; junction bases with no gene match: 5. The CDR3 region is CASSSSGRGLETQYF. The CDR3 DNA reads TGTGCCAGCAGTTCTAGCGGGAGGGGTCTGGAGACCCAGTACTTC.

The chain carries TRBV9 and TRBJ2-1; D call uncertain. Germline V gene sequence: CDR1 SGDLS, CDR2 YYNGEE. The germline V and J ends were trimmed by 0 bases and 7 bases, with 14 bases remaining between them. This CDR3 contains 15 residues. CDR3 sequence (DNA): TGTGCCAGCAGCGTAGCGGGTCAGTCGTCTAATGAGCAGTTCTTC. The encoded protein is CASSVAGQSSNEQFF.